This T cell receptor (beta chain) was identified in a study of blood T cell repertoires in COVID-19. Germline V gene lookup returns CDR1 ENHRY and CDR2 SYGVKD. J gave up 7 bases and V 10 bases, and 11 bases lay outside the gene matches. This CDR3 comprises 13 residues. The authors' processing: Amplification of reference gene primers was used by the study to estimate nucleated cell counts. Assay used: immunoSEQ multiplex PCR; TCRdb lists only in-frame clones, some missing. That table supplies the V and J calls and clone size; D and trimming were determined from the DNA. This table holds about 130,000 clones, around 86% found once.

This chain links TRBV10-3 with TRBJ1-1, with 8 positions matching TRBD1. The sequenced material came from peripheral blood. The clonotype originates from an elderly man with active or convalescent COVID-19. CDR3 sequence reads: CATSRDRSYEAFF. The CDR3 DNA reads TGTGCCACTTCCCGGGACAGGAGTTATGAAGCTTTCTTT.